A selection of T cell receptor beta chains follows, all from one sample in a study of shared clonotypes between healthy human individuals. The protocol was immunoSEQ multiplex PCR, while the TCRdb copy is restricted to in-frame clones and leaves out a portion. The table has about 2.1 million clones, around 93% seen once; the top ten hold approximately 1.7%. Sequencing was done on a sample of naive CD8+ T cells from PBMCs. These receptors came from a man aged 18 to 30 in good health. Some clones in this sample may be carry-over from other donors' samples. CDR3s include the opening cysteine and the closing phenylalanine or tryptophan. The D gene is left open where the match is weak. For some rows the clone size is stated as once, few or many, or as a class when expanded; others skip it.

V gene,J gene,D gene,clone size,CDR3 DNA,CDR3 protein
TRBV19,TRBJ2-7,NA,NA,TGTGCCAGTAGTATTATGGGTTCAGGCTACGAGCAGTACTTC,CASSIMGSGYEQYF
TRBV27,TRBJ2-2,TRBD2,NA,TGTGCCAGCAGGATGACTAGCGGGAGGGCCAGGAGTCCAACCGGGGAGCTGTTTTTT,CASRMTSGRARSPTGELFF
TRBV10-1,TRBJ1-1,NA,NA,TGCGCCAGCAGTGAGTTTCGGGGCACTGAAGCTTTCTTT,CASSEFRGTEAFF
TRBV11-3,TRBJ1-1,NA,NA,TGTGCCAGCAGCAAAGGGGGTCCGGCAAAGTCGACTGAAGCTTTCTTT,CASSKGGPAKSTEAFF
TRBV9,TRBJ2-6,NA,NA,TGTGCCAGCAGCCTAAAATGGGGGCAGACTGAGGGCTCTGGGGCCAACGTCCTGACTTTC,CASSLKWGQTEGSGANVLTF
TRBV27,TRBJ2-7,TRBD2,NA,TGTGCCAGCAGTTGGGGGGGGAGTTACGAGCAGTACTTC,CASSWGGSYEQYF
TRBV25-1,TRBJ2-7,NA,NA,TGTGCCAGCAGTGGGCAGGATGTACCCTACGAGCAGTACTTC,CASSGQDVPYEQYF
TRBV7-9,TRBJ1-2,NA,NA,TGTGCCAGCAGCTTAGCTGTAGTGGGGAACTATGGCTACACCTTC,CASSLAVVGNYGYTF
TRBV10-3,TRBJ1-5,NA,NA,TGTGCCATCAGGGAAACGGGTAGCAATCAGCCCCAGCATTTT,CAIRETGSNQPQHF
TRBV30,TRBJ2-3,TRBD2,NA,TGTGCCTGGTCCCCGGGACTAGCTTTCCGCACAGATACGCAGTATTTT,CAWSPGLAFRTDTQYF
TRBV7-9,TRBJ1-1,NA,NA,TGTGCCAGCAGCTTAGGGCAGCTCACTGAAGCTTTCTTT,CASSLGQLTEAFF
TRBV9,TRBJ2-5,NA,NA,TGTGCCAGCAGCCTTCGGACAACAAAAGAGACCCAGTACTTC,CASSLRTTKETQYF
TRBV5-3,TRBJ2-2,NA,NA,TGTGCCAGAAGCCCGGGACTGCAGAACACCGGGGAGCTGTTTTTT,CARSPGLQNTGELFF
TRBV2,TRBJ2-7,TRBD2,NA,TGTGCCAGCAGTGAAGAGCCTAGCGGGAGACTCGGGGAGCAGTACTTC,CASSEEPSGRLGEQYF
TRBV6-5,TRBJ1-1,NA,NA,TGTGCCAGCAGTTACCTCGAGGGACGGACTGAAGCTTTCTTT,CASSYLEGRTEAFF
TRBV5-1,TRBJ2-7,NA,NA,TGCGCCAGCAGCTTGCGTGGGACAAATCAAAAAGCCTACGAGCAGTACTTC,CASSLRGTNQKAYEQYF
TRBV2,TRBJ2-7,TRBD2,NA,TGTGCCAGCAGTGACGTGGCTAGCGGATCCTACGAGCAGTACTTC,CASSDVASGSYEQYF
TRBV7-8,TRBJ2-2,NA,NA,TGTGCCAGCAGCCCGGCGGGTGTGTCCGGCACCGGGGAGCTGTTTTTT,CASSPAGVSGTGELFF
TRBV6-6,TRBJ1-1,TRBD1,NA,TGTGCCAGCAGCCCTCTGACAGGGACAGCTTTCTTT,CASSPLTGTAFF
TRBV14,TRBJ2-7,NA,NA,TGTGCCAGCAGCTCCGGACGCATAACTACCTACGAGCAGTACTTC,CASSSGRITTYEQYF
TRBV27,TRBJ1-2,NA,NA,TGTGCCAGCAGTTTATTTTCAGGAGGCTATGGCTACACCTTC,CASSLFSGGYGYTF
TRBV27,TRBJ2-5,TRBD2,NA,TGTGCCAGCAGTCCACCTCCTCGATGGGAGGGAGGACAAGAGACCCAGTACTTC,CASSPPPRWEGGQETQYF
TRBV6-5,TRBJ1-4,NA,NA,TGTGCCAGCAGTACCCTTGGACTCTTTAATGAAAAACTGTTTTTT,CASSTLGLFNEKLFF
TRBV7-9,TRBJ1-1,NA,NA,TGTGCCAGCAGCTTAATAGACACGAACACTGAAGCTTTCTTT,CASSLIDTNTEAFF
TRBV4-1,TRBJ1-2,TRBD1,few,TGCGCCAGCAGCCAAGAGCCCGGACAGGGCTATGGCTACACCTTC,CASSQEPGQGYGYTF
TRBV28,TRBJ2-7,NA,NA,TGTGCCAGCAGGTCCATGACCGGGACATACGACGAGCAGTACTTC,CASRSMTGTYDEQYF
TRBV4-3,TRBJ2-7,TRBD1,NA,TGCGCCAGCAGCCAAGACCGACAGGGGGCCTACGAGCAGTACTTC,CASSQDRQGAYEQYF
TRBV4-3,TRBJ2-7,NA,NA,TGCGCCAGCAGCCAAGATCGGGGCAGACCGACCTACGAGCAGTACTTC,CASSQDRGRPTYEQYF
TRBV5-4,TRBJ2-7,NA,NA,TGTGCCAGCAGCCTGGGCGCTAGCGAGCAGTACTTC,CASSLGASEQYF
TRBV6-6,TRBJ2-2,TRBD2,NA,TGTGCCAGCAGTTCGCCGGGACTAGGGGACTCCGGGGAGCTGTTTTTT,CASSSPGLGDSGELFF
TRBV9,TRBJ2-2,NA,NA,TGTGCCAGCAGCACCCCCTACTTCGGGCCCGACACCGGGGAGCTGTTTTTT,CASSTPYFGPDTGELFF
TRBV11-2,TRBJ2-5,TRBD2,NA,TGTGCCAGCAGCTCCCTGGGAGGGGAAGAGACCCAGTACTTC,CASSSLGGEETQYF
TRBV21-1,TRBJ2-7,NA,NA,TGTGCCAGCAGACATTCGGGAGATCCCTCCTACGAGCAGTACTTC,CASRHSGDPSYEQYF
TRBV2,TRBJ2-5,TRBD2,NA,TGTGCCAGCAGTTACTCTAGCGGGAGGGCCGGCAGGACCCAGTACTTC,CASSYSSGRAGRTQYF
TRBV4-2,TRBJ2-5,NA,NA,TGTGCCAGCAGTCACCCGGGTGCGGGAGAGACCCAGTACTTC,CASSHPGAGETQYF
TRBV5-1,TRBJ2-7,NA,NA,TGCGCCAGCAGGATCGGGCGGGGAACCTCCTACGAGCAGTACTTC,CASRIGRGTSYEQYF
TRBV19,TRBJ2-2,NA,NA,TGTGCCAGTAGTATTCTTTCGGGCGCGAACACCGGGGAGCTGTTTTTT,CASSILSGANTGELFF
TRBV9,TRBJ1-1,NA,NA,TGTGCCAGCAGCCCAGAGGGCCGAAACACTGAAGCTTTCTTT,CASSPEGRNTEAFF
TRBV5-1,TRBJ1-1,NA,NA,TGCGCCAGCAGCTTGGGGCAGGGGTCCCCTGAAGCTTTCTTT,CASSLGQGSPEAFF
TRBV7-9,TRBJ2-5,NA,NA,TGTGCCAGCAGCTTAGGGGAGGGGGCGCGGGCTGAACAAGAGACCCAGTACTTC,CASSLGEGARAEQETQYF
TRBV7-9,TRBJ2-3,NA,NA,TGTGCCAGCAGCCCTAGCGATAGCACAGATACGCAGTATTTT,CASSPSDSTDTQYF
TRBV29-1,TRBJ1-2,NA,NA,TGCAGCGTTGCCAACGGTTCTTATGGCTACACCTTC,CSVANGSYGYTF
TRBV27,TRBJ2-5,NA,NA,TGTGCCAGCAGTCCCACTCCGGGCTCTGGGGCAGAGACCCAGTACTTC,CASSPTPGSGAETQYF
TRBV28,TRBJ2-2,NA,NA,TGTGCCAGCAGTTTCCTTCCTGGGGAGCTGTTTTTT,CASSFLPGELFF
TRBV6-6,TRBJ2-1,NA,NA,TGTGCCAGCAGTTATGAGGGGTGGAATGAGCAGTTCTTC,CASSYEGWNEQFF
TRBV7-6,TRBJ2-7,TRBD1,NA,TGTGCCAGCAGCCCGCGGGGGACAGGGGTATATATCTCCTACGAGCAGTACTTC,CASSPRGTGVYISYEQYF
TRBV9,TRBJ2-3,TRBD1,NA,TGTGCCAGCAGCACCCGGACAGGGGACACAGATACGCAGTATTTT,CASSTRTGDTDTQYF